These 13 T cell receptor beta chains were all obtained from the same sample, sequenced in a study of blood T cell repertoires in COVID-19. Assay used: immunoSEQ multiplex PCR; TCRdb lists only in-frame clones, some missing. The data show roughly 100,000 clones, 81% seen once. Specimen: peripheral blood. All receptors come from a man of 80 years or more with acute or convalescent COVID-19.

The V call is TRBV28, the J call TRBJ2-5; perhaps TRBD1 as D (6 bases). V was clipped by 7 bases and J by 2 bases, with 11 bases between them. The CDR3 runs 13 residues. In germline, CDR1 is MDHEN, CDR2 SYDVKM. CDR3 loop: CASKRGHQETQYF. The CDR3 coding sequence is TGTGCCAGCAAACGGGGACATCAAGAGACCCAGTACTTC.

The CDR3 sequence: CAIRTRTTNTEAFF. The CDR3 DNA follows: TGTGCCATTCGAACTAGGACGACGAACACTGAAGCTTTCTTT. This sequence joins TRBV10-3 and TRBJ1-1; D not resolved. Germline V gene sequence: CDR1 ENHRY, CDR2 SYGVKD. V gave up 9 bases and J gave up 1 base, with 15 bases separating them. This CDR3 region has 14 residues.

V gene TRBV3-1 (or the pseudogene TRBV3-2) combines with J gene TRBJ2-3; D is perhaps TRBD2 (5 bases). This CDR3 region has 16 residues. Germline loops: CDR1 LGHDT, CDR2 YNNKEL (reference sequence). V lost 0 bases and J lost 0, with 10 bases in between. This CDR3 reads CASSQEWASSTDTQYF. The CDR3 DNA reads as TGTGCCAGCAGCCAAGAATGGGCTAGCAGCACAGATACGCAGTATTTT.

The rearrangement uses TRBV3-1 (or the pseudogene TRBV3-2) and TRBJ2-5, with D hard to call. The CDR3 loop spans 14 amino acids. Between the trimmed V and J ends, which lost 0 bases and 3 bases, there was a span of 8 bases. The germline V gene encodes CDR1 LGHDT and CDR2 YNNKEL (reference sequence). CDR3 in amino acids: CASSQDFREETQYF. CDR3 sequence (DNA): TGTGCCAGCAGCCAAGATTTTAGAGAAGAGACCCAGTACTTC.

This sequence joins TRBV5-1 and TRBJ1-1; TRBD1 might be the D (5 bases). Looked up from germline, CDR1 is SGHRS and CDR2 is YFSETQ. Trimming cost V 1 base and J 4 bases, with 8 bases left between them. The CDR3 is 13 residues long. The CDR3 is CASSLSGATEAFF. In DNA, the CDR3 is TGCGCCAGCAGCTTGAGCGGGGCCACTGAAGCTTTCTTT.

The rearrangement links TRBV5-1 to TRBJ1-1; D possibly corresponds to TRBD1 (5 bases). The V gene's germline CDR1 is SGHRS and CDR2 YFSETQ. V lost 0 bases to trimming and J lost 4 bases, with 10 bases between them. The CDR3 sequence is 14 residues long. DNA for the CDR3: TGCGCCAGCAGCTTGGGGGGCAGGGTCACTGAAGCTTTCTTT. Translation: CASSLGGRVTEAFF.

The V and J genes are TRBV19 and TRBJ2-2, with TRBD1 identical over 8 bases. The CDR3 runs to 14 residues. With V trimmed by 9 bases and J by 2 bases, 5 bases remained unmatched. Germline V CDR1 and CDR2: LNHDA, SQIVND (reference sequence). The DNA of the CDR3 is TGTGCCAGCCAGGACAGGGCAAACACCGGGGAGCTGTTTTTT. This encodes CASQDRANTGELFF. Full variable domain (rest looked up from reference TRBV19 and TRBJ2-2): DGGITQSPKYLFRKEGQNVTLSCEQNLNHDAMYWYRQDPGQGLRLIYYSQIVNDFQKGDIAEGYSVSREKKESFPLTVTSAQKNPTAFYLCASQDRANTGELFFGEGSRLTVL.

The genes are TRBV9 and TRBJ2-1, with 9 bases matching TRBD1. Germline V lookup: CDR1 SGDLS, CDR2 YYNGEE. V lost 2 bases to trimming and J lost 8 bases; unmatched junction nucleotides: 8. The length of the CDR3 is 15 residues. CDR3 sequence: CASSVRDRDLHEQFF. The CDR3 nucleotides are TGTGCCAGCAGCGTCCGGGACAGGGATCTCCATGAGCAGTTCTTC.

The rearrangement uses TRBV2 and TRBJ2-1; tentative D call: TRBD1 (5 bases). Germline assignment: CDR1 SNHLY and CDR2 FYNNEI. The V and J ends lost 5 bases and 2 bases respectively, with 13 bases between them. The CDR3 loop spans 15 amino acids. As DNA, the CDR3 is TGTGCCAGCAGTAAACAGGATACCACCTACAATGAGCAGTTCTTC. Residues: CASSKQDTTYNEQFF. The variable domain in full, with the rest retrieved from reference TRBV2 and TRBJ2-1, is EPEVTQTPSHQVTQMGQEVILRCVPISNHLYFYWYRQILGQKVEFLVSFYNNEISEKSEIFDDQFSVERPDGSNFTLKIRSTKLEDSAMYFCASSKQDTTYNEQFFGPGTRLTVL.

V gene TRBV5-1 combines with J gene TRBJ1-4; a possible D gene is TRBD1 (5 bases). V lost 0 bases and J lost 3, with 9 bases in between. The germline CDR1 and CDR2 sequences are SGHRS and YFSETQ. This CDR3 comprises 15 residues. In DNA form, the CDR3 reads TGCGCCAGCAGCTTGGGGGGCACGTCTAATGAAAAACTGTTTTTT. Translation gives CASSLGGTSNEKLFF.

The CDR3 loop reads CASSPVMRENTEAFF. CDR3 in DNA: TGTGCCAGCAGCCCAGTTATGAGGGAGAACACTGAAGCTTTCTTT. The V gene is TRBV6-5, the J gene TRBJ1-1; D ambiguous. Per germline, CDR1 MNHEY and CDR2 SVGAGI. The CDR3 consists of 15 residues. Trimming shortened V by 6 bases and J by 1 base, and 15 bases separated the two germline ends.

The rearrangement uses TRBV6-2 or TRBV6-3 and TRBJ1-5, with D possibly being TRBD1 (6 bases). CDR3 length equals 15 residues. The germline CDR1 and CDR2 sequences are MNHEY and SVGEGT. Trimming took 3 bases from V and 5 from J, leaving 14 bases between them. In DNA form, the CDR3 reads TGTGCCAGCAGTTATGGGAGGGGGTATTATCAGCCCCAGCATTTT. Translation: CASSYGRGYYQPQHF.

The chain is built from TRBV5-1 and TRBJ1-4, with 9 positions matching TRBD1. This CDR3 contains 14 residues. V gave up 2 bases and J gave up 8 bases; unmatched junction bases: 4. CDR1 is SGHRS and CDR2 is YFSETQ in the germline V gene. The CDR3 DNA reads TGCGCCAGCAGCTTTGGACAGGGGCGGGAAAAACTGTTTTTT. It encodes CASSFGQGREKLFF.